This is a list of T cell receptor beta chains from one sample in a study of T cells after yellow fever vaccination. TCRdb reprocessed the 5' RACE reads with MiXCR, giving one entry per CDR3 protein. The sample has a few hundred thousand distinct CDR3 sequences; around 4% are singletons. The specimen comprised PBMCs, sampled on the day of the yellow fever booster vaccination. These receptors were obtained from a man between 18 and 35 years old who received the YFV17D yellow fever vaccine. CDR3s include the opening cysteine and the closing phenylalanine or tryptophan. D genes are given only for firm matches. The size entry is marked missing in some rows and otherwise reads once, few, many or a size class.

size,J,D,V,CDR3,DNA
many,TRBJ2-3,NA,TRBV20-1,CSVAYPSTDTQYF,TGCAGTGTGGCATACCCTAGCACAGATACGCAGTATTTT
NA,TRBJ2-3,TRBD2,TRBV12-3/TRBV12-4,CASSWPSGGQRGDTQYF,TGTGCCAGCAGTTGGCCTAGCGGGGGCCAACGGGGGGATACGCAGTATTTT
many,TRBJ2-1,TRBD2,TRBV29-1,CSVGSAGERFF,TGCAGCGTTGGGAGCGCGGGGGAAAGGTTCTTC
many,TRBJ2-7,TRBD1,TRBV7-2,CASSPYPGQERIF,TGTGCCAGCAGCCCTTATCCTGGACAGGAACGAATATTC
many,TRBJ1-1,TRBD1,TRBV6-2/TRBV6-3,CASRRQGNTEAFF,TGTGCCAGCAGGCGACAGGGGAACACTGAAGCTTTCTTT
NA,TRBJ2-7,NA,TRBV4-1,CASSHERLIGLYEQYF,TGCGCCAGCAGCCATGAGAGGCTTATAGGCCTATACGAGCAGTACTTC
many,TRBJ2-7,TRBD1,TRBV9,CASSPDGTGQGYEQYF,TGTGCCAGCAGCCCAGACGGAACGGGACAGGGCTACGAGCAGTACTTC
many,TRBJ1-2,NA,TRBV18,CASSPTVGRDYGYTF,TGTGCCAGCTCACCAACTGTCGGCAGGGACTATGGCTACACCTTC
NA,TRBJ2-7,TRBD1,TRBV3-1,CASRHRQGTDEQYF,TGTGCCAGCAGACACAGACAGGGGACGGACGAGCAGTACTTC
few,TRBJ1-3,NA,TRBV18,CASSLPGNAGNTIYF,TGTGCCAGCTCACTCCCGGGAAATGCAGGAAACACCATATATTTT
many,TRBJ2-1,NA,TRBV24-1,CATSDLSASSYNEQFF,TGTGCCACCAGTGATTTATCAGCCAGCTCCTACAATGAGCAGTTCTTC
many,TRBJ2-3,TRBD1,TRBV7-8,CASSLATGGSTDTQYF,TGTGCCAGCAGCTTGGCGACAGGGGGCAGCACAGATACGCAGTATTTT
few,TRBJ2-2,NA,TRBV20-1,CSGPYPNTGELFF,TGCAGTGGACCGTATCCGAACACCGGGGAGCTGTTTTTT
few,TRBJ2-6,NA,TRBV4-1,CASSQGQGNFFGANVLTF,TGCGCCAGCAGCCAAGGCCAGGGGAATTTCTTTGGGGCCAACGTCCTGACTTTC
NA,TRBJ2-3,NA,TRBV9,CASSNSGGKGGTQYF,TGTGCCAGCAGCAACTCGGGAGGCAAAGGGGGTACGCAGTATTTT
NA,TRBJ1-4,NA,TRBV7-9,CASSIVGKLFF,TGTGCCAGCAGCATAGTGGGGAAACTGTTTTTT
many,TRBJ2-2,NA,TRBV30,CAWNRATNTGELFF,TGTGCCTGGAATAGGGCTACGAACACCGGGGAGCTGTTTTTT
NA,TRBJ1-1,NA,TRBV20-1,CSARVRVAFF,TGCAGTGCTAGAGTGCGCGTGGCTTTCTTT
many,TRBJ1-2,NA,TRBV25-1,CASSVGVGYTF,TGTGCCAGCAGCGTTGGGGTAGGCTACACCTTC
NA,TRBJ1-2,NA,TRBV20-1,CSGTGGRTSNYGYTF,TGCAGTGGGACCGGGGGCAGGACTTCTAACTATGGCTACACCTTC
few,TRBJ2-1,NA,TRBV5-4,CASSQGPGGGNEQFF,TGTGCCAGCAGCCAGGGACCTGGGGGAGGCAATGAGCAGTTCTTC
NA,TRBJ1-3,NA,TRBV6-5,CASSSSGHAGSGNTIYF,NA
many,TRBJ2-5,TRBD2,TRBV7-2,CASSPWGGGETQYF,TGTGCCAGCAGCCCGTGGGGGGGTGGAGAGACCCAGTACTTC
many,TRBJ2-2,NA,TRBV10-3,CAIGRGKSSGELFF,TGTGCCATCGGTAGGGGGAAGTCCTCCGGGGAGCTGTTTTTT
many,TRBJ2-1,NA,TRBV11-2,CASSRRIPPGDEQFF,TGTGCCAGCAGCCGTAGAATACCCCCCGGGGATGAGCAGTTCTTC